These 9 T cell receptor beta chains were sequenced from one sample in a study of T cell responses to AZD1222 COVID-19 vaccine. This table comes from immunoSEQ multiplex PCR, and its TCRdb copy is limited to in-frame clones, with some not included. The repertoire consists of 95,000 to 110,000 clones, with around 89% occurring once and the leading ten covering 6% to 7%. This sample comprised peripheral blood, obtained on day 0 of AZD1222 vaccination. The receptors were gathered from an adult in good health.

The CDR3 reads CASSSGQGAEQPQHF. CDR3 DNA: TGTGCCAGCAGTTCGGGACAGGGGGCCGAACAGCCCCAGCATTTT. The V call is TRBV27, the J call TRBJ1-5; TRBD1 matches at 12 bases. The CDR3 runs to 15 residues. The germline gives CDR1 MNHEY, CDR2 SMNVEV (reference sequence). J was trimmed by 7 bases and V by 4 bases; bases with no gene match: 5.

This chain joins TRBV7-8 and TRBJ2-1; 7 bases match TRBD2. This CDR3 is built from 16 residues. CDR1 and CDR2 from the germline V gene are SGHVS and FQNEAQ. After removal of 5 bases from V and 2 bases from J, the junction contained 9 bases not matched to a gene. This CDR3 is CASSGSGMAAYNEQFF. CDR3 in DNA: TGTGCCAGCAGCGGGAGCGGGATGGCGGCCTACAATGAGCAGTTCTTC. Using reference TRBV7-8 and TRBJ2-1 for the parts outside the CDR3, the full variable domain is GAGVSQSPRYKVAKRGQDVALRCDPISGHVSLFWYQQALGQGPEFLTYFQNEAQLDKSGLPSDRFFAERPEGSVSTLKIQRTQQEDSAVYLCASSGSGMAAYNEQFFGPGTRLTVL.

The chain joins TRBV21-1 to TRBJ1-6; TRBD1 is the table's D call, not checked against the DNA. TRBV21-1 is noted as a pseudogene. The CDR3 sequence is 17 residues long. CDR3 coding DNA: TGTGCCAGCAGCAAAGACCGGACAGGGGGCCGAGGTTCACCCCTCCACTTT. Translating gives CASSKDRTGGRGSPLHF.

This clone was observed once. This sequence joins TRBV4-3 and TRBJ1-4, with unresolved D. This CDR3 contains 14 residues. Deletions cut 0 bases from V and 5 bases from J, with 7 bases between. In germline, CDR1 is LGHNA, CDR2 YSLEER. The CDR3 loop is CASSQDRKNEKLFF. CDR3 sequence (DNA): TGCGCCAGCAGCCAAGACAGGAAGAATGAAAAACTGTTTTTT.

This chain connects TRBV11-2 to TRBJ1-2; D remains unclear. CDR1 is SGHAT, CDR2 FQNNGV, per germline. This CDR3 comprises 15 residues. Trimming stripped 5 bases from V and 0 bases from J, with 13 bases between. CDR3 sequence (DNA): TGTGCCAGCAGCCTCTGGACGGAAGCTAACTATGGCTACACCTTC. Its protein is CASSLWTEANYGYTF.

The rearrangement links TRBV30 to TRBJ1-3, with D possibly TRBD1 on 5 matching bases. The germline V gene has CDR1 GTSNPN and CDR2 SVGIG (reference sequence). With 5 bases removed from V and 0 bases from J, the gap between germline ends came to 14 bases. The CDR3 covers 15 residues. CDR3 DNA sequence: TGTGCCTGGGGAGGGACTCTTAGCTCTGGAAACACCATATATTTT. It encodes CAWGGTLSSGNTIYF.

The CDR3 nucleotides are TGTGCCAGCAGTTTAGGGTTACTAGAGGGCTACACCTTC. Translating it yields CASSLGLLEGYTF. The chain recombines TRBV12-3 or TRBV12-4 with TRBJ1-2; D is unclear. V was cut by 1 base and J by 8 bases, with 11 bases left in between. The CDR3 loop spans 13 amino acids.

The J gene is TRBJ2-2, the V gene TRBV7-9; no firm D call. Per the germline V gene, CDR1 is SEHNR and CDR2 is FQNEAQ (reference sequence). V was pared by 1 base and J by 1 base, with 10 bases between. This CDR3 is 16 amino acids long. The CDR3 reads CASSLGGRLNTGELFF. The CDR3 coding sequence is TGTGCCAGCAGCTTAGGCGGCAGGCTGAACACCGGGGAGCTGTTTTTT.

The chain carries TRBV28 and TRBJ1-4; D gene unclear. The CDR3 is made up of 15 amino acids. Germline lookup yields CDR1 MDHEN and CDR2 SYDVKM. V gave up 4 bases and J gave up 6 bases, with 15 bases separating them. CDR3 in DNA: TGTGCCAGCAGTTCCCCCGCGGGAGTGGATGAAAAACTGTTTTTT. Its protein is CASSSPAGVDEKLFF.